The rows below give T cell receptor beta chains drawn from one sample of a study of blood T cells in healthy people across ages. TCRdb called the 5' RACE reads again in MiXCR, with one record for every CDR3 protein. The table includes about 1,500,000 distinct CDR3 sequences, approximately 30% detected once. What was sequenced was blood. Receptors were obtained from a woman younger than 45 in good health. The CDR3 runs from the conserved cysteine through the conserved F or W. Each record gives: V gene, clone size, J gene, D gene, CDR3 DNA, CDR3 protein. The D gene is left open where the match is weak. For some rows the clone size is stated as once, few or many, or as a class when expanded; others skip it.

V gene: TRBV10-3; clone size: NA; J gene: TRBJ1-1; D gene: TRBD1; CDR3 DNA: TGTGCCATCAGTAGGACAGGGGGCAAGAACACTGAAGCTTTCTTT; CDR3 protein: CAISRTGGKNTEAFF
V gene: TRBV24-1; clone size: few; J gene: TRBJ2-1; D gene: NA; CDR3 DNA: TGTGCCACCGCAGGGGAATTCCTCAATGAGCAGTTCTTC; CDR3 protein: CATAGEFLNEQFF
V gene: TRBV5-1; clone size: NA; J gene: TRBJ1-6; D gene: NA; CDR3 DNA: TGCGCCAGCACGGCGGAATCCTATAATTCACCCCTCCACTTT; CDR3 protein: CASTAESYNSPLHF
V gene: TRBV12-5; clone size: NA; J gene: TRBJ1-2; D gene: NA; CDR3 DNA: TGTACTAGTGGTTCGGACCCGAGGGGCTATGGCTACACCTTC; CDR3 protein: CTSGSDPRGYGYTF
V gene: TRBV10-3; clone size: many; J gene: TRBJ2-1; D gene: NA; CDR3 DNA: TGTGCCATCAGGGAGGGGAGTGGGGATGAGCAGTTCTTC; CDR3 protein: CAIREGSGDEQFF
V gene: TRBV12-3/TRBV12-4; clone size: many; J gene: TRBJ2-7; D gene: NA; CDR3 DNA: TGTGCCAGCAGTCATCTGACAGCCACACCCTCTCACGAGCAGTACTTC; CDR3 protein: CASSHLTATPSHEQYF
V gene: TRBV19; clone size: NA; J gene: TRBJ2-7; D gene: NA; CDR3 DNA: TGTGCCAGTGGCCGACAGTTCTCCTACGAGCAGTACTTC; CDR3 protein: CASGRQFSYEQYF
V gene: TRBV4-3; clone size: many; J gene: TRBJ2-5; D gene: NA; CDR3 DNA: TGCGCCAGCAGCCAGGATTGGACAGCACAAGAGACCCAGTACTTC; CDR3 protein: CASSQDWTAQETQYF
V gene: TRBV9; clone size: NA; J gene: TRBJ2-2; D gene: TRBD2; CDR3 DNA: TGTGCCAGCAGCGGACTAGCGGAAGGCGGGGAGCTGTTTTTT; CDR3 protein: CASSGLAEGGELFF
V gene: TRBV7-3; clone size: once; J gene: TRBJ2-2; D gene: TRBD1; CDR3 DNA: TGTGCCAGCAGCAGGGACAGGGGGGACCGGGAGCTGTTTTTT; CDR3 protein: CASSRDRGDRELFF
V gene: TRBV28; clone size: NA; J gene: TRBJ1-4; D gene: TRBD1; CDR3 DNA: TGTGCCAGCAGTTTAGACGGGACAGCTAATGAAAAACTGTTTTTT; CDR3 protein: CASSLDGTANEKLFF
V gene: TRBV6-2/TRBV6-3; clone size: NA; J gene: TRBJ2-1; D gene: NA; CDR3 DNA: TGTGCCAGCAGTTTACAGCACAATGAGCAGTTCTTC; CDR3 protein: CASSLQHNEQFF
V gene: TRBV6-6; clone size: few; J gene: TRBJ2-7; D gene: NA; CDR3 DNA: TGTGCCAGCAGTTACTATAATACAAGAGCCCCCGAGCAGTACTTC; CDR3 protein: CASSYYNTRAPEQYF
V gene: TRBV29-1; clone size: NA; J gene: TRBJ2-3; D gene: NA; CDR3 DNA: TGCAGCGTCGGGTCAAGGAAAGGGGGGGATACGCAGTATTTT; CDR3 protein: CSVGSRKGGDTQYF
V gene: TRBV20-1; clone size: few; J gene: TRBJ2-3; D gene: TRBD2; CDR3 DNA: TGCAGTGCTATTCTAGCGGGGGGGCGGGAAGATACGCAGTATTTT; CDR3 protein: CSAILAGGREDTQYF
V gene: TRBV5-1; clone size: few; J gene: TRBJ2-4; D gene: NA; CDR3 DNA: TGCGCCAGCAGCTTCGAGTCTGGGAATGAGCAGTACTTC; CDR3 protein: CASSFESGNEQYF
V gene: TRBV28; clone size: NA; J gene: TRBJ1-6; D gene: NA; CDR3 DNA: TGTGCCAGCAGTTTAAGGGACGGACTGGCACCCCTCCACTTT; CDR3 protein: CASSLRDGLAPLHF
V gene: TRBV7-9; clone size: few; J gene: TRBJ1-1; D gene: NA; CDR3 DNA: TGTGCCAGCAGCCCCCGACCCATCACTGAAGCTTTCTTT; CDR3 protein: CASSPRPITEAFF
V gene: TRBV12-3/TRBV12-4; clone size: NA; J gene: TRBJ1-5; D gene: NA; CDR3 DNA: TGTGCCAGCAGTTTGGCCCCTCATCAGCCCCAGCATTTT; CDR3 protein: CASSLAPHQPQHF
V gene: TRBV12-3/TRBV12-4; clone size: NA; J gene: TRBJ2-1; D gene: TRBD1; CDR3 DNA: TGTGCCAGCAGTACCGACAGGGGAAGGTGTGGGGAGCAGTTCTTC; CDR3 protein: CASSTDRGRCGEQFF
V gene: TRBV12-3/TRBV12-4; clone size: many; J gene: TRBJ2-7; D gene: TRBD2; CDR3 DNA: TGTGCCAGCAGCCCTAGCGGGAAAGGGTACGAGCAGTACTTC; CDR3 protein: CASSPSGKGYEQYF
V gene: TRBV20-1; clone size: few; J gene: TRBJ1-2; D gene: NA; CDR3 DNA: TGCAGTGCTAGTCAAGGAGGGGCCAGCTATGGCTACACCTTC; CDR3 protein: CSASQGGASYGYTF
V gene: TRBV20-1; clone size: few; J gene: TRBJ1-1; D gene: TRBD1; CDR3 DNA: TGCAGTGCTAGAGTCCCCACACAGGGGGCTGGTGAAGCTTTCTTT; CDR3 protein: CSARVPTQGAGEAFF
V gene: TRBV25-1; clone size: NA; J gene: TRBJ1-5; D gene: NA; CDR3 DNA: TGTGCCAGCAGCCGAACGGGCGGTGCTCCCCAGCATTTT; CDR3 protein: CASSRTGGAPQHF
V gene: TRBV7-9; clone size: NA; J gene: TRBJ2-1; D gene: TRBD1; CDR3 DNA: TGTGCCAGCAGCTTAACCCACAGGGGGCGTGATTGGTCCTACAATGAGCAGTTCTTC; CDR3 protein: CASSLTHRGRDWSYNEQFF
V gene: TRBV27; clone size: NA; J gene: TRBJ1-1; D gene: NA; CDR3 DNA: TGTGCCAGCAGTTTAATTTATATGAACACTGAAGCTTTCTTT; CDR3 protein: CASSLIYMNTEAFF
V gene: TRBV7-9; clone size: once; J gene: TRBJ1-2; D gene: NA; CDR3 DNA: TGTGCCACGGCTCGGTCCTATGGCTACACCTTC; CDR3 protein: CATARSYGYTF
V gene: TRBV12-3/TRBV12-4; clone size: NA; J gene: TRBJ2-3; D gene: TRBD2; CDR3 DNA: TGTGCCAGCAGTGCCGCGGGAGATGCGCAGTATTTT; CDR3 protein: CASSAAGDAQYF
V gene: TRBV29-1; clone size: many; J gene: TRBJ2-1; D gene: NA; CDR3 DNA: TGCAGCGTTGGAGACACCTACAATGAGCAGTTCTTC; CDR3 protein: CSVGDTYNEQFF
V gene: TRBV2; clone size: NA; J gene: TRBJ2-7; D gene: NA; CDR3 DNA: TGTGCCAGCAGTGCGGGGGGCTATTCCCACGAGCAGTACTTC; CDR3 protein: CASSAGGYSHEQYF
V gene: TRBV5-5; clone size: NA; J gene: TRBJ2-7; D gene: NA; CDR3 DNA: TGTGCCAGCAGCTTAATCGGGAGCGAGTACGAGCAGTACTTC; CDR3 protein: CASSLIGSEYEQYF
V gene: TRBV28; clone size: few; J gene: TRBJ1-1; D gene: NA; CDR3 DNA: TGTGCCAGCTGCTGGGGAGGGGCTGAAGCTTTCTTT; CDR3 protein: CASCWGGAEAFF
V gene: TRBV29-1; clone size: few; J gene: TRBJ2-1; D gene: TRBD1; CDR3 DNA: TGCAGCGCCTGTCTACGGGACAGGGTTAATGAGCAGTTCTTC; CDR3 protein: CSACLRDRVNEQFF
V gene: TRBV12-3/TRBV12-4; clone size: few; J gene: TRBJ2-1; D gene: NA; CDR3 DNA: TGTGCCAGCAGTTCCCTAACTAGAGTGAATGAGCAGTTCTTC; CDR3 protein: CASSSLTRVNEQFF
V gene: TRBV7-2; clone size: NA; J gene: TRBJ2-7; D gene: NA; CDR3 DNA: TGTGCCAGCAGCTTAGTTCGGGCGATCAACTACGAGCAGTACTTC; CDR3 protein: CASSLVRAINYEQYF
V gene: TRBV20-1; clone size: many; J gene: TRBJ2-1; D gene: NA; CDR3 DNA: TGCAGTGCTAGAAAGGGGGCGGTAGCGGGACATGAGCAGTTCTTC; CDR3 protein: CSARKGAVAGHEQFF
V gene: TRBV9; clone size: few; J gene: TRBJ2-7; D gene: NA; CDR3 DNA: TGTGCCAGCAGCCCACGCGCCCCGGGACTGGGGGAGAGCGAGCAGTACTTC; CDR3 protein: CASSPRAPGLGESEQYF
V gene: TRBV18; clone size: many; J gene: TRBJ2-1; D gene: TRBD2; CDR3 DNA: TGTGCCAGCTCACCGGGGACTAGCGGGGCCTACAATGAGCAGTTCTTC; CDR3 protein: CASSPGTSGAYNEQFF
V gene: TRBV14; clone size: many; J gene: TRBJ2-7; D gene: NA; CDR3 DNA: TGTGCCAGCAGCCAAGTAAGCGTTATCGCCTCCTACGAGCAGTACTTC; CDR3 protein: CASSQVSVIASYEQYF
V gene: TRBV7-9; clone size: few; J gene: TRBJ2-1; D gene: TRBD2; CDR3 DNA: TGTGCCAGCAGCCCCCTGACTAGCGAGGGCTCCTACAATGAGCAGTTCTTC; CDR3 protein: CASSPLTSEGSYNEQFF
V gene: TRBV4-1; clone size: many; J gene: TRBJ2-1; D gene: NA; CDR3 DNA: TGCGCCAGCAGCAACGAAGGCGTGAATGAGCAGTTCTTC; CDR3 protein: CASSNEGVNEQFF
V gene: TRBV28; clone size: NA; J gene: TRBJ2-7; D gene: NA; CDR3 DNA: TGTGCCAGCAGTTTTTCTACAGGCGTAATCTACGAGCAGTACTTC; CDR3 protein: CASSFSTGVIYEQYF
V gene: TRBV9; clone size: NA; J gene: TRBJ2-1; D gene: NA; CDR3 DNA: TGTGTCAGCAGCGTTGGGGGAGAGATAACCTACAATGAGCAGTTCTTC; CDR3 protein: CVSSVGGEITYNEQFF
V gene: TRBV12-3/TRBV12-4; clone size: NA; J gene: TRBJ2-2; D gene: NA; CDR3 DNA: TGTGCCAGCAGTCCCGGCGGGCGGGGCACCGGGGAGCTGTTTTTT; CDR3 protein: CASSPGGRGTGELFF
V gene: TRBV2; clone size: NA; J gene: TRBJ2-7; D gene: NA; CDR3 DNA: TGTGCCGGCACCCCTGGGGCCAGGGAACGGTACGAGCAGTACTTC; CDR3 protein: CAGTPGARERYEQYF